A single TCR beta chain is shown here with its context. Its antigen is currently unknown. This sample was taken from a study of T cells in Graves' hyperthyroidism and ophthalmopathy. Study details: Peripheral blood draws took place at initial diagnosis, ahead of any treatment. Study findings and constraints: Ophthalmopathy and stable hyperthyroidism were separated by a 13 V-J model. The majority of expanded thyroid clonotypes above 0.001 also appeared in blood.

The investigators amplified TCR beta CDR3 regions from RNA transcripts. The TCR CDR3 was amplified in a first-round RT-PCR using the HTBI primer set. TCRdb analysed the multiplex PCR reads with MiXCR anew, one entry per CDR3 protein. The sample records a few hundred thousand distinct CDR3 sequences, approximately 16% being singletons. Each diagnosis drew on symptoms, thyroxine, TRAb, thyroid ultrasound and orbital computed tomography findings. The V end lost 6 bases, the J end lost 4 bases, and 9 bases lay between the germline ends. The CDR3 loop spans 13 amino acids. CDR1 and CDR2 from the germline V gene are LNHNV and YYDKDF (reference sequence).

The rearrangement joins TRBV15 to TRBJ1-4; no reliable D call. Sequenced input: blood. This receptor was taken from a woman aged 35 to 49 with Graves' ophthalmopathy. As DNA, the CDR3 is TGTGCCACCAGACACCCGCTTAATGAAAAACTGTTTTTT. Translation: CATRHPLNEKLFF.